The 3 T cell receptor beta chains reported below all come from one sample, sequenced in a study of T cell responses to AZD1222 COVID-19 vaccine. TCRdb's table, derived via immunoSEQ multiplex PCR, lists solely in-frame clones and lacks some. The repertoire holds roughly 160,000 clones, approximately 94% seen once, with 0.6% to 0.7% in the top ten. Material: peripheral blood, obtained on day 0 of AZD1222 vaccination. All receptors come from an adult in good health.

This clone was seen only once. The J gene is TRBJ1-2, the V gene TRBV7-9; D call uncertain. CDR3 length: 13 residues. With 1 base removed from V and 8 bases from J, the gap between germline ends came to 11 bases. From germline, CDR1 is SEHNR and CDR2 FQNEAQ (reference sequence). The CDR3 nucleotides read TGTGCCAGCAGCTTAGACGACCTCAGGGGCTACACCTTC. Its protein product is CASSLDDLRGYTF. The variable domain in full, completed from reference TRBV7-9 and TRBJ1-2, reads DTGVSQNPRHKITKRGQNVTFRCDPISEHNRLYWYRQTLGQGPEFLTYFQNEAQLEKSRLLSDRFSAERPKGSFSTLEIQRTEQGDSAMYLCASSLDDLRGYTFGSGTRLTVV.

The chain is built from TRBV7-8 and TRBJ2-2, with a tentative D call TRBD2 (5 bases). The CDR3 extends over 19 amino acids. The germline V and J ends were trimmed by 7 bases and 5 bases, with 29 bases remaining between them. The V gene's germline CDR1 is SGHVS and CDR2 FQNEAQ. The CDR3 loop is CASTMEDPVPPYRTGELFF. For the CDR3, the DNA is TGTGCCAGCACCATGGAGGATCCAGTGCCCCCGTACAGAACCGGGGAGCTGTTTTTT. The variable domain in full, completed from reference TRBV7-8 and TRBJ2-2, reads GAGVSQSPRYKVAKRGQDVALRCDPISGHVSLFWYQQALGQGPEFLTYFQNEAQLDKSGLPSDRFFAERPEGSVSTLKIQRTQQEDSAVYLCASTMEDPVPPYRTGELFFGEGSRLTVL.

V usage is TRBV9 and J usage is TRBJ1-5; D may be TRBD1 (5 bases). CDR1 and CDR2 (germline): SGDLS, YYNGEE. This CDR3 comprises 16 residues. V was cut by 4 bases and J by 8 bases, with 22 bases left in between. The CDR3 region is CASSPRESAAGKPQHF. In DNA, the CDR3 is TGTGCCAGCAGCCCGAGGGAGTCGGCCGCAGGGAAGCCCCAGCATTTT.